Here is one T cell receptor beta chain with its context. Generated by immunoSEQ multiplex PCR, the TCRdb table keeps only in-frame clones and is missing some. This sample carries about 68,000 clones, approximately 81% of them seen once, and the ten largest clones take approximately 8.8%. This entry is derived from a study of blood T cell repertoires in COVID-19. Sequencing input: peripheral blood. This sequence was found in a man aged 45-65 years with active COVID-19.

The CDR3: CASSQTGGSEPQHF. For the CDR3, the DNA is TGTGCCAGCAGCCAGACAGGGGGATCTGAGCCCCAGCATTTT. The gene calls are TRBV3-1 (or the pseudogene TRBV3-2) and TRBJ1-5, with 9 nucleotides matching TRBD1. Trimming removed 3 bases from V and 8 bases from J; junction bases left unmatched: 5. This CDR3 has 14 amino acids. CDR1 and CDR2 (germline): LGHDT, YNNKEL (reference sequence).